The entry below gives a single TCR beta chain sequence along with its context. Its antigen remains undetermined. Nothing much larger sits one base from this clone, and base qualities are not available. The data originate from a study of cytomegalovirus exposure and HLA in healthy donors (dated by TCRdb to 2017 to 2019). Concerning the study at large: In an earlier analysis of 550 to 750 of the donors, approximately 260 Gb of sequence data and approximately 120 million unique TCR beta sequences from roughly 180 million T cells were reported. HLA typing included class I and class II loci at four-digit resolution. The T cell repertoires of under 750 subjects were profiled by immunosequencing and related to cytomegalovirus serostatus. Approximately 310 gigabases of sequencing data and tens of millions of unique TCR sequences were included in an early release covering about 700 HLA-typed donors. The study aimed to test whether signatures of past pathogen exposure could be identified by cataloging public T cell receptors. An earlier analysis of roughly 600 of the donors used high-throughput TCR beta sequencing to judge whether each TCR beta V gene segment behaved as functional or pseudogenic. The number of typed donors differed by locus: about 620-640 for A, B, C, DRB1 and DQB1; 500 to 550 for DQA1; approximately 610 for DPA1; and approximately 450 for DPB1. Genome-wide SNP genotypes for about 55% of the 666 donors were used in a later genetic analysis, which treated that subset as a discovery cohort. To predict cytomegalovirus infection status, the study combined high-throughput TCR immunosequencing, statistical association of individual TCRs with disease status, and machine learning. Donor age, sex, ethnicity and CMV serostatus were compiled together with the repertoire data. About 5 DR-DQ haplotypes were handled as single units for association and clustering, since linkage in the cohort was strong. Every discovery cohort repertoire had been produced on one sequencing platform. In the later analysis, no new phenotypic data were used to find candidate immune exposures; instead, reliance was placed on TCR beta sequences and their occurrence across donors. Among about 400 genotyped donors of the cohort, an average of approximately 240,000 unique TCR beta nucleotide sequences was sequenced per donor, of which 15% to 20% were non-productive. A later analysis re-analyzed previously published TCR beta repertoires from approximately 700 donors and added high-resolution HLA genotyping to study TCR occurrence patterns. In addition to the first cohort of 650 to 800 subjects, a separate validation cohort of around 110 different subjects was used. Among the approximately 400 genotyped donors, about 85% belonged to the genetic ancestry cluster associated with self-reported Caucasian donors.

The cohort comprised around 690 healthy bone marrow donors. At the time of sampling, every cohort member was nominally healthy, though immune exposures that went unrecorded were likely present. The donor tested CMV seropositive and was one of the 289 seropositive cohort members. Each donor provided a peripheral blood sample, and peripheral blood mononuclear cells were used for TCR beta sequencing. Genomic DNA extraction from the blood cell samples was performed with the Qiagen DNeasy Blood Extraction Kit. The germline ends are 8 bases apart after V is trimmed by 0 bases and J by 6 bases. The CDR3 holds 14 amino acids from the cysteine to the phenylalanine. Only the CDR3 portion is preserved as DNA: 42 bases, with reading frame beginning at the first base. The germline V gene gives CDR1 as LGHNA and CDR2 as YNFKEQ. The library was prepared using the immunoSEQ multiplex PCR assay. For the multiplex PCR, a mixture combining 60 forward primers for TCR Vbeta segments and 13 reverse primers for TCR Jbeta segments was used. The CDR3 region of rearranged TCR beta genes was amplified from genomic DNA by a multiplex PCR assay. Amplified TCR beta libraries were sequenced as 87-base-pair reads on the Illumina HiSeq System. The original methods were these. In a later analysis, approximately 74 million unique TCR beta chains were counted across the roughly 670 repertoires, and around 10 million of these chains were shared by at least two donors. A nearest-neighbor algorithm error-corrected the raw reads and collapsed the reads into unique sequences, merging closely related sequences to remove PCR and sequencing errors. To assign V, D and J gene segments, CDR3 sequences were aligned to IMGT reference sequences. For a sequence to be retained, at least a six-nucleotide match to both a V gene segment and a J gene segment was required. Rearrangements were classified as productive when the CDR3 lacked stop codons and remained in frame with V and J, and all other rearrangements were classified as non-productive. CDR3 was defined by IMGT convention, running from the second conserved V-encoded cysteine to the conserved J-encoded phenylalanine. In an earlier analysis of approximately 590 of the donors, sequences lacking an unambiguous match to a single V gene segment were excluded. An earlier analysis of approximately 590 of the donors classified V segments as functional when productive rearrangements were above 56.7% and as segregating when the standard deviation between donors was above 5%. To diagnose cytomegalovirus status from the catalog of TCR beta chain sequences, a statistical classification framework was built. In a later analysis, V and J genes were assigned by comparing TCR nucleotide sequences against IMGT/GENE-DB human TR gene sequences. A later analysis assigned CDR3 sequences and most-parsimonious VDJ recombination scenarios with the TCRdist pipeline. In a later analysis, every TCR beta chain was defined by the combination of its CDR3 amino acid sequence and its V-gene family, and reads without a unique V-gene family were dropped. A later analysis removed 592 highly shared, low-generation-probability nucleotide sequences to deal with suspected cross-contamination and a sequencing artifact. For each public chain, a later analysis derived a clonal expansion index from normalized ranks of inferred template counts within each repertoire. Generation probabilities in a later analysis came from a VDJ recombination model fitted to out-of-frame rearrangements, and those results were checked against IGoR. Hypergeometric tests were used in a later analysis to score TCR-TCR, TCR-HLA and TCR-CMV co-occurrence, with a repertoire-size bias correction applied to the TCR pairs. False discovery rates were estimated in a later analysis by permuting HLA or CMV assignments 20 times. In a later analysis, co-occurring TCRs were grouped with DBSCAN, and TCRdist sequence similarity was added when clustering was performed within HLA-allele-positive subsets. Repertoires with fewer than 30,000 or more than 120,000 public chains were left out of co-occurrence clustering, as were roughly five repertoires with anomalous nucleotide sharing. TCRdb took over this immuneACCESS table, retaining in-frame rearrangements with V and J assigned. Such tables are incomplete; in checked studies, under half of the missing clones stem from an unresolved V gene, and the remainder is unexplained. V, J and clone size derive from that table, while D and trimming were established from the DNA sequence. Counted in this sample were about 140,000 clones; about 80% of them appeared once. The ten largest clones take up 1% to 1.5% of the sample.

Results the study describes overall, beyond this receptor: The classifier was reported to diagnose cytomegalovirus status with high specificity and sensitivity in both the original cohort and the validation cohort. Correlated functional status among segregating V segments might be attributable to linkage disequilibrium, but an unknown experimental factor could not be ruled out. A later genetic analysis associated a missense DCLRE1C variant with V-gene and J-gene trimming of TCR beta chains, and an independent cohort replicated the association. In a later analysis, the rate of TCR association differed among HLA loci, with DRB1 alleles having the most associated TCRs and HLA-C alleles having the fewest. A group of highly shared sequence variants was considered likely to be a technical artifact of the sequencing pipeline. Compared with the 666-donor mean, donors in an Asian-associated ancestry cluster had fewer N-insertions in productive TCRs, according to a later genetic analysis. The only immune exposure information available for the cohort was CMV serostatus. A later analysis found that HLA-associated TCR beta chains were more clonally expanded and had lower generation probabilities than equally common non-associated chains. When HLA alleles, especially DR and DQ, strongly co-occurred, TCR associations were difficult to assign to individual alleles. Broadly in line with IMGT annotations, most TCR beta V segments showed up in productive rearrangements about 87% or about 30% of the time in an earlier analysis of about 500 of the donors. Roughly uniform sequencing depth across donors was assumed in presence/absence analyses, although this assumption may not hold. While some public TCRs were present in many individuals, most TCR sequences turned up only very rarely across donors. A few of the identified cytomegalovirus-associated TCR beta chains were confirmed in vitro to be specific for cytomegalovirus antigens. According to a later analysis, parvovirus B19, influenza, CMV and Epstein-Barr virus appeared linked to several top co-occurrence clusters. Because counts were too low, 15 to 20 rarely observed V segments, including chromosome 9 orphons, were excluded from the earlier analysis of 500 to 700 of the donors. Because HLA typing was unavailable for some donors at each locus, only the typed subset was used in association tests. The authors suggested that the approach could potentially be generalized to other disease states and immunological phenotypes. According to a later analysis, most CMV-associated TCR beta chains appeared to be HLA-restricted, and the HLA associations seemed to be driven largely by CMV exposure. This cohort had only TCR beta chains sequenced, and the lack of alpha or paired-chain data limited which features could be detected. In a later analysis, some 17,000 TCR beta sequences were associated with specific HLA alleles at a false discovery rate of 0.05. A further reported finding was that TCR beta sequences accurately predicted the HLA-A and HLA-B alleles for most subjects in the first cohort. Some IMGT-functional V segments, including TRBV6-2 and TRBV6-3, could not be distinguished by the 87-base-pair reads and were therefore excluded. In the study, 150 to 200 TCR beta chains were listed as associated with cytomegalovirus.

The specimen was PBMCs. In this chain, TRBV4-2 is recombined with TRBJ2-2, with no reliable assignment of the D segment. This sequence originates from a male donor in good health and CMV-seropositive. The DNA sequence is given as TGTGCCAGCAGCCAAGAAGGAGAGGCCGGGGAGCTGTTTTTT. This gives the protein CASSQEGEAGELFF.